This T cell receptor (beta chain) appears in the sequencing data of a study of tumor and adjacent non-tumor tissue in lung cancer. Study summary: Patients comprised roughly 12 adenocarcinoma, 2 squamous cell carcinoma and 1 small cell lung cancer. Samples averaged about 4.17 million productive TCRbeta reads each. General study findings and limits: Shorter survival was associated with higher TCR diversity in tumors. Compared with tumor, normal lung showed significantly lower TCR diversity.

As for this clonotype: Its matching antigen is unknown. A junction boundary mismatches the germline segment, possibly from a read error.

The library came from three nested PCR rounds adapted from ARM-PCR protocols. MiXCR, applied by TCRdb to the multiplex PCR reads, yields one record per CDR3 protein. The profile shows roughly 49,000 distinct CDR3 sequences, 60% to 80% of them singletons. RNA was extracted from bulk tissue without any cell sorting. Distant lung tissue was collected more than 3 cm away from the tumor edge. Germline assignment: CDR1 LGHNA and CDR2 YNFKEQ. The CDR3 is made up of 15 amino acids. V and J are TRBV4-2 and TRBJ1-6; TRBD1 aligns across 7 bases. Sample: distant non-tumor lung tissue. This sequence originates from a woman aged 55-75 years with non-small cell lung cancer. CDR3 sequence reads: CASSPKGQLNPPLHF. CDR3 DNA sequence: TGTGCCAGCAGCCCCAAGGGACAGCTTAATCCACCTCTCCACTTT.